The rows below give T cell receptor beta chains drawn from one sample of a study of early stage breast cancer tumors. TCRdb's table, derived via immunoSEQ multiplex PCR, lists solely in-frame clones and lacks some. The top ten hold approximately 12% of the sample, which has over 7,500 clones, roughly 67% seen once. The sequenced sample consisted of breast tumor tissue. The receptors come from a person aged 60 to 70 with breast cancer. The CDR3 runs from the conserved cysteine through the conserved F or W. The D gene is left open where the match is weak. The size entry is marked missing in some rows and otherwise reads once, few, many or a size class.

clone size	V gene	D gene	J gene	CDR3 DNA	CDR3 protein
once	TRBV5-1	.	TRBJ1-6	TGCGCCAGCAGCTCGGACAGTTATAATTCACCCCTCCACTTT	CASSSDSYNSPLHF
.	TRBV30	.	TRBJ1-3	TGTGCCTGGAGCCCGCCGGGGGCCGGGGGCACCATATATTTT	CAWSPPGAGGTIYF
.	TRBV29-1	TRBD1	TRBJ2-5	TGCAGCGTAGGACAGGAGCAAGAGACCCAGTACTTC	CSVGQEQETQYF
.	TRBV4-2	.	TRBJ2-3	TGTGCCAGCAGCCAAGATCTCTCGGACTCCCTCACAGATACGCAGTATTTT	CASSQDLSDSLTDTQYF
medium-sized	TRBV5-4	.	TRBJ2-1	TGTGCCAGCAGACGGGACTCGTACAATGAGCAGTTCTTC	CASRRDSYNEQFF
.	TRBV19	TRBD2	TRBJ2-3	TGTGCCAGTAGTTGGGAGGGGCTCGCAGATACGCAGTATTTT	CASSWEGLADTQYF
.	TRBV14	.	TRBJ2-6	TGTGCCAGCAGCCAGCCAGGGATGTCTGGGGCCAACGTCCTGACTTTC	CASSQPGMSGANVLTF
.	TRBV2	TRBD2	TRBJ2-3	TGTGCCAGCAGTGATGTGCGGGAGATCAGAGATACGCAGTATTTT	CASSDVREIRDTQYF
.	TRBV5-5	.	TRBJ2-5	TGTGCCAGCAGCCCGGCCTATCAAGAGACCCAGTACTTC	CASSPAYQETQYF
.	TRBV6-1	.	TRBJ1-1	TGTGCCAGCAGTACCAGACTGCAAGCTGAAGCTTTCTTT	CASSTRLQAEAFF